These 22 T cell receptor beta chains were all obtained from the same sample, sequenced in a study of CD8 T cells in ankylosing spondylitis. Study-level findings and limits: A motif of roughly eight highly homologous TCR beta variants was seen as apparently characteristic of ankylosing spondylitis blood.

These receptors have no identified antigens. TCRdb itself ran the 5' RACE reads through MiXCR, one entry per CDR3 protein. Found here are around 890,000 distinct CDR3 sequences, about 12% of them singletons; the top ten hold under 0.6%. The sample comprised blood, either unsorted or a sorted T cell fraction (not recorded which). The origin of the receptors is a male donor with ankylosing spondylitis.

This clonotype was seen many times. This sequence joins TRBV29-1 and TRBJ2-1, with D possibly being TRBD1 or TRBD2 (6 bases each). This CDR3 contains 15 residues. V lost 6 bases and J 5 bases, leaving 20 bases between the germline ends. The germline CDR1 and CDR2 sequences are SQVTM and ANQGSEA. The CDR3 region is CSVAKGKRGDNEQFF. The CDR3 bases are TGCAGCGTAGCAAAGGGGAAGAGGGGGGACAATGAGCAGTTCTTC.

Turning to this clonotype: This likely comes from a read error, as the CDR3 has no conserved phenylalanine or tryptophan at its end. No DNA is shown, since the ends of the CDR3 on it are uncertain; the CDR3 is the one TCRdb lists. CDR3 loop: CASSRYQRPEQI. J is TRBJ2-7 and V is TRBV12-3 or TRBV12-4; the DNA was not compared with TRBD1, the D call given in the table. The CDR3 comprises 12 residues, both ends counted.

This sequence joins TRBV20-1 and TRBJ2-7, with D uncertain. V shed 0 bases and J shed 6 bases, with 12 bases lying between them. The CDR3 has 13 residues. Germline V gene sequence: CDR1 DFQATT, CDR2 SNEGSKA (reference sequence). The CDR3 DNA reads as TGCAGTGCTAGAGAAAACAGTATCAGCGAGCAGTACTTC. It translates to CSARENSISEQYF.

V and J are TRBV15 and TRBJ1-5; TRBD1 matches 8 bases. The trim removed 1 base at V and 7 bases at J, leaving 6 bases unmatched. The CDR3 consists of 15 residues. The germline gives CDR1 LNHNV, CDR2 YYDKDF (reference sequence). CDR3 amino acids: CATSRGGQGEQPQHF. In DNA form, the CDR3 reads TGTGCCACCAGCAGAGGTGGACAGGGAGAGCAGCCCCAGCATTTT.

This clonotype has a handful of counts. V is TRBV4-3 and J is TRBJ1-2; D might be TRBD1 (6 bases). The CDR3 totals 13 residues. CDR1 LGHNA and CDR2 YSLEER come from the germline V gene. The V and J ends lost 1 base and 4 bases respectively, with 7 bases between them. The CDR3, as DNA: TGCGCCAGCAGCCAAGGCAGGGGCTATGGCTACACCTTC. This sequence encodes CASSQGRGYGYTF.

The chain carries TRBV5-4 and TRBJ2-6; D call uncertain. CDR1 and CDR2 from the germline V gene are SGHNT and YYREEE (reference sequence). The germline V and J ends were trimmed by 4 bases and 0 bases, with 11 bases remaining between them. CDR3 size: 16 residues. The CDR3 is CASSLDRRSGANVLTF. The CDR3 nucleotides read TGTGCCAGCAGCCTGGACCGGCGCTCTGGGGCCAACGTCCTGACTTTC. Together with reference TRBV5-4 and TRBJ2-6, the CDR3 gives the full variable domain: ETGVTQSPTHLIKTRGQQVTLRCSSQSGHNTVSWYQQALGQGPQFIFQYYREEENGRGNFPPRFSGLQFPNYSSELNVNALELDDSALYLCASSLDRRSGANVLTFGAGSRLTVL.

This clonotype has just one count. The chain has TRBV28 and TRBJ2-1, with D uncertain. V lost 6 bases, J lost 6 bases, and 21 bases lay in between. Germline V CDR1 and CDR2: MDHEN, SYDVKM. The CDR3 runs 16 residues. The CDR3 DNA is TGTGCCAGCAGCCACCCCGTCGACCCTTCGGTCAATGAGCAGTTCTTC. This codes for CASSHPVDPSVNEQFF.

This clonotype was recorded a few times. CDR3 sequence: CASSLAGAQGGELFF. The CDR3 DNA follows: TGCGCCAGCAGCTTAGCGGGAGCTCAAGGCGGGGAGCTGTTTTTT. The J gene is TRBJ2-2, the V gene TRBV5-1; TRBD2 aligns across 8 bases. The CDR3 sequence is 15 residues long. Trimming took 2 bases from V and 7 from J; bases not matched to a gene: 7. Germline loops: CDR1 SGHRS, CDR2 YFSETQ.

This clonotype was detected a few times. The V call is TRBV20-1, the J call TRBJ1-5, with 10 bases that match TRBD1. Germline V lookup: CDR1 DFQATT, CDR2 SNEGSKA (reference sequence). CDR3 length: 14 residues. J was trimmed by 5 bases and V by 0 bases; bases with no gene match: 1. DNA of the CDR3: TGCAGTGCTAGAGACGGGACAGGGGATCAGCCCCAGCATTTT. This sequence encodes CSARDGTGDQPQHF.

The genes are TRBV4-1 and TRBJ2-4; D may be TRBD2 (5 bases). CDR1 is MGHRA and CDR2 is YSYEKL in the germline V gene. Trimming cost V 1 base and J 0 bases, with 10 bases left between them. The CDR3 totals 16 residues. CDR3 loop: CASSQAGRGAKNIQYF. The CDR3, as DNA: TGCGCCAGCAGCCAAGCTGGACGGGGAGCCAAAAACATTCAGTACTTC.

Ten or more counts support this clonotype. The chain recombines TRBV20-1 with TRBJ2-3; D is ambiguous. The CDR3 is 16 amino acids. V dropped 0 bases and J dropped 3 bases, with 16 bases sitting between them. The germline V gene has CDR1 DFQATT and CDR2 SNEGSKA (reference sequence). CDR3 sequence (DNA): TGCAGTGCTAGAGATACAGCCCGGAGTTGGACAGATACGCAGTATTTT. Amino acid sequence: CSARDTARSWTDTQYF.

This clonotype appeared a few times. The rearrangement links TRBV9 to TRBJ2-7; the D gene is possibly TRBD2 (6 bases). From germline, CDR1 is SGDLS and CDR2 YYNGEE. CDR3 length equals 14 residues. V lost 4 bases and J lost 2, with 13 bases in between. As DNA, the CDR3 is TGTGCCAGCAGCCCCGGAGGGAGTACCTACGAGCAGTACTTC. Protein sequence: CASSPGGSTYEQYF.

This clonotype showed up just a few times. The chain employs TRBV19 and TRBJ2-5; a possible D gene is TRBD2 (5 bases). This CDR3 spans 13 amino acids. Trimming pared 5 bases from V and 4 bases from J, leaving 11 bases between. Germline V CDR1 and CDR2: LNHDA, SQIVND (reference sequence). CDR3 sequence: CASSSLDGETQYF. The DNA for the CDR3 is TGTGCCAGTAGTTCACTAGACGGAGAGACCCAGTACTTC.

This clonotype was seen only a few times. The V call is TRBV20-1, the J call TRBJ1-5; the D is unclear. V gave up 7 bases and J gave up 3 bases, with 13 bases separating them. CDR3 length: 13 residues. The V gene's germline CDR1 is DFQATT and CDR2 SNEGSKA (reference sequence). As DNA, the CDR3 is TGCAGTGTCCTCTCGGTGATCAATCAGCCCCAGCATTTT. It is translated as CSVLSVINQPQHF.

The table lists this clonotype with many counts. J is TRBJ1-5 and V is TRBV6-2 or TRBV6-3; possible D gene TRBD1, 6 bases. Germline lookup yields CDR1 MNHEY and CDR2 SVGEGT. The ends were cut back, 3 bases at V and 7 bases at J, with 7 bases in the middle. The CDR3 loop spans 12 amino acids. CDR3 coding DNA: TGTGCCAGCAGTTATCAGGGGCAGCCCCAGCATTTT. Encoded protein: CASSYQGQPQHF.

This rearrangement joins TRBV19 to TRBJ2-2, with D possibly TRBD1 on 6 matching bases. The V gene lost 3 bases and the J gene lost 1 base, with 12 bases spanning the gap. Germline CDR1 LNHDA, CDR2 SQIVND (reference sequence). The CDR3 runs to 16 residues. This chain's CDR3 is CASSITGRWNTGELFF. DNA of the CDR3: TGTGCCAGTAGTATTACAGGGAGATGGAACACCGGGGAGCTGTTTTTT.

This clonotype appeared a few times. CDR3 protein: CAEGAFWEETQYF. The CDR3 nucleotides are TGTGCTGAGGGGGCTTTCTGGGAAGAGACCCAGTACTTC. The genes are TRBV5-4 and TRBJ2-5; 7 bases map to TRBD1. The germline CDR1 and CDR2 sequences are SGHNT and YYREEE (reference sequence). This CDR3 has 13 residues.

This chain uses TRBV6-1 with TRBJ2-2; D uncertain. The CDR3 length is 15 residues. Germline CDR1 and CDR2: MNHNS and SASEGT. The V end was cut by 5 bases, the J end by 2 bases, with 12 bases between. The CDR3 nucleotides are TGTGCCAGCAGTCCATGGGTACAAAACACCGGGGAGCTGTTTTTT. Translated, it gives CASSPWVQNTGELFF.

The chain uses TRBV10-3 and TRBJ2-2; no definite D call. Per germline, CDR1 ENHRY and CDR2 SYGVKD. Trimming shortened V by 8 bases and J by 0 bases, and 7 bases separated the two germline ends. The CDR3 covers 13 residues. The CDR3: CAILEPNTGELFF. The DNA for the CDR3 is TGTGCCATCCTGGAACCGAACACCGGGGAGCTGTTTTTT.

A few counts support this clonotype. The chain is built from TRBV5-1 and TRBJ2-2; D unclear. The V and J ends lost 4 bases and 6 bases respectively, with 19 bases between them. Germline loops: CDR1 SGHRS, CDR2 YFSETQ. The CDR3 sequence is 16 residues long. The CDR3 DNA follows: TGCGCCAGCAGCAGGCAAGGGTTAGCAATGGCCGGGGAGCTGTTTTTT. It yields the protein CASSRQGLAMAGELFF.

This clonotype was detected many times. This chain uses TRBV29-1 with TRBJ2-1, with 7 nucleotides matching TRBD2. Germline trimming cut 5 bases from V and 5 bases from J; bases unmatched to any gene: 6. The CDR3 has 13 amino acids. Germline CDR1 SQVTM, CDR2 ANQGSEA. The CDR3 loop is CSVLRGIHNEQFF. In nucleotides, the CDR3 is TGCAGCGTTTTGCGGGGGATTCACAATGAGCAGTTCTTC.

This clonotype was observed many times. The V and J genes are TRBV6-5 and TRBJ1-1, with D uncertain. Germline values: CDR1 MNHEY, CDR2 SVGAGI. V was pared by 1 base and J by 4 bases, with 13 bases between. CDR3 length: 15 amino acids. Written as DNA, the CDR3 is TGTGCCAGCAGTTACTTTTCAAGTGAGGCCACTGAAGCTTTCTTT. It codes for CASSYFSSEATEAFF.